The TCR beta chain described here comes from a study of T-cell reconstitution after alpha-beta-depleted transplantation in children (TCRdb year 2016). At the level of the whole study: The study quantitatively tracked T-cell immune reconstitution after TCRalphabeta/CD19-depleted allogeneic hematopoietic cell transplantation in children using TCR repertoire profiling. The paper as a whole reports these results and caveats: Apparently early alphabetaT-cell count recovery about two months after transplant reportedly relied on only several hundred rapidly expanded clones derived from non-depleted graft cells. In some patients, high TCRbeta diversity at day 60 was attributed to recipient T cells and intrathymic progenitors that had survived conditioning. The frequencies of hyperexpanded clones fell over the following months, and after one year, T-cell counts and TCRbeta diversity were mostly attributed to newly produced T cells.

The treatment or condition label, read with the paper, signifies: allogeneic hematopoietic cell transplantation with graft depleted of TCRalphabeta T cells and CD19 B cells. Transplant recipients were children who received TCRalphabeta/CD19-depleted allogeneic hematopoietic cell grafts. Library construction relied on PCR. The data were produced on an Illumina HiSeq 2500. TCR libraries were prepared with molecular barcoding, using unique molecular identifiers to normalize TCRbeta repertoire quantification. TCRdb trimmed public reads at Q25 via fastp, called clones via MiXCR and kept in-frame beta chains. When rows share a CDR3 protein, they turn into one entry using the most common DNA and genes. The sample yields hundreds of thousands of distinct CDR3 sequences; less than 15% were counted once. Around 0.8% of the sample lies in the top ten. About this clonotype: The specificity of this receptor is unknown. A read error may be the cause here, since a much bigger clone is one base away.

The CDR3 numbers 15 residues from cysteine through phenylalanine. Only the CDR3 portion is preserved as DNA: 45 bases, with reading frame beginning at the first base. From a lookup of the germline V gene, CDR1 and CDR2 are SGHDN and FVKESK. Sequenced material: PBMCs, taken before TCRalphabeta/CD19-depleted stem cell transplant. The V and J segments used are TRBV14 and TRBJ2-1; 6 matching bases give a weak D call of TRBD2. The receptor was isolated from a girl aged 2-10 years with congenital amegakaryocytic thrombocytopenia, due to receive a stem cell transplant. Here the CDR3 is given as CASSQAGTRYNKQFF. The nucleotides are TGTGCCAGCAGCCAAGCCGGGACTCGGTACAATAAGCAGTTCTTC.